This T cell receptor beta chain came from a study of T cells in Graves' hyperthyroidism and ophthalmopathy. Concerning this clonotype: Its specificity is unknown.

Amplification targeted TCR beta CDR3 regions from RNA transcripts. The HTBI primer set drove a first-round RT-PCR of the TCR CDR3. From the multiplex PCR reads, TCRdb called clonotypes with MiXCR, one entry per CDR3 protein. The sample lists 300,000 to 400,000 distinct CDR3 sequences; approximately 22% were seen once. Germline lookup yields CDR1 SEHNR and CDR2 FQNEAQ (reference sequence). The ends were cut back, 3 bases at V and 1 base at J, with 12 bases in the middle. The CDR3 runs 15 residues. Study-wide results and caveats: A model of 13 V-J features distinguished ophthalmopathy from stable hyperthyroidism.

The sample comprised blood. The sequence derives from a woman aged 45-65 years with Graves' hyperthyroidism. The genes are TRBV7-9 and TRBJ2-5; no clear D gene. The chain's CDR3 is CASSLVIRTQETQYF. DNA of the CDR3: TGTGCCAGCAGCTTGGTAATTCGAACCCAAGAGACCCAGTACTTC.